This entry is about one T cell receptor (beta chain). Its specificity is not known. Looked up from germline, CDR1 is LGHNA and CDR2 is YNFKEQ. V lost 4 bases, J lost 5 bases, and 14 bases lay in between. The CDR3 runs to 15 residues. Findings and caveats of the study: Tumor Tregs overlapped most with tumor, then blood, naive CD4+ cells. The TCR gene usage of tumor memory CD4+ T cells clustered together with blood and lymph node memory CD4+ cells and with lymph node naive CD4+ cells. Whole repertoires were not studied in the larger cohort, only one V-J beta rearrangement.

Tregs were sorted as CD4+CD25+CD127-/low cells. Semi-nested PCR with Nested Universal Primer A followed constant-region reverse priming of full-length variable regions. TCRdb re-derived calls from the 5' RACE reads in MiXCR, one entry per CDR3 protein. The repertoire holds 62,000 or so distinct CDR3 sequences, with roughly 25% as singletons. The sequencing input was tumor-infiltrating Tregs sorted from the breast tumor. This sequence joins TRBV4-2 and TRBJ2-2; weak D call: TRBD1 (7 bases). This TCR was sampled from a female donor with breast cancer. The CDR3 DNA reads TGTGCCAGCAGCCTGGAGGGGGCGGGAACCGGGGAGCTGTTTTTT. Protein sequence: CASSLEGAGTGELFF.